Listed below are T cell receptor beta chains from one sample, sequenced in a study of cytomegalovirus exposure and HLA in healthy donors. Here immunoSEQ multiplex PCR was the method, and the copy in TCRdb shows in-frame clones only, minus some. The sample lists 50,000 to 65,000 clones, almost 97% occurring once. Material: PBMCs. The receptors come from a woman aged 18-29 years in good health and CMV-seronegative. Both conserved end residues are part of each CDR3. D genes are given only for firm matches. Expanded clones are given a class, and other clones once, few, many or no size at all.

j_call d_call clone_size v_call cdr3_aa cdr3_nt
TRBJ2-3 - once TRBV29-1 CSARADTQYF TGCAGCGCACGGGCAGATACGCAGTATTTT
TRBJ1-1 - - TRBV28 CASSLHSGNTEAFF TGTGCCAGCAGTTTGCATTCCGGGAACACTGAAGCTTTCTTT
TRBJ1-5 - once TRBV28 CASERVRNQPQHF TGTGCCAGCGAGAGGGTTCGCAATCAGCCCCAGCATTTT
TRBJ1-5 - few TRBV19 CASSIEGPQHF TGTGCCAGTAGTATCGAGGGGCCCCAGCATTTT
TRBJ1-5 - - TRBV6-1 CASRDLGRENQPQHF TGTGCCAGCAGGGACCTGGGGAGGGAGAATCAGCCCCAGCATTTT
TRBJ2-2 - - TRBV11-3 CASSPGRDTGGPNTGELFF TGTGCCAGCAGCCCCGGGCGGGACACGGGGGGCCCGAACACCGGGGAGCTGTTTTTT
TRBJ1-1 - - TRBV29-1 CSVGARGTEAFF TGCAGCGTTGGGGCTAGGGGCACTGAAGCTTTCTTT
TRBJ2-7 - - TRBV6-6 CASSYSVQSYEQYF TGTGCCAGCAGTTACTCCGTGCAGTCCTACGAGCAGTACTTC
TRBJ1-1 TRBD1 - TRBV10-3 CAISEPPGQENTEAFF TGTGCCATCAGTGAGCCCCCCGGACAGGAGAACACTGAAGCTTTCTTT
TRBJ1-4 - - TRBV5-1 CASKGVATNEKLFF TGCGCCAGCAAAGGGGTAGCAACTAATGAAAAACTGTTTTTT
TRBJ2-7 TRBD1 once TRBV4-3 CASSPQPSPGQGNSYEQYF TGCGCCAGCAGCCCCCAACCCTCCCCGGGACAGGGCAACTCCTACGAGCAGTACTTC
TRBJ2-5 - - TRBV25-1 CASIYGWAGAEETQYF TGTGCCAGCATCTACGGCTGGGCAGGGGCCGAAGAGACCCAGTACTTC
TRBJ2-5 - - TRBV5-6 CASSSPGPQETQYF TGTGCCAGCAGCTCTCCAGGGCCCCAAGAGACCCAGTACTTC
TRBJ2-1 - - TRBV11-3 CASSPQQGGTGEQFF TGTGCCAGCAGCCCGCAACAAGGAGGGACCGGTGAGCAGTTCTTC
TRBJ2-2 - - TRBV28 CASSLGSWGELFF TGTGCCAGCAGTTTAGGCTCTTGGGGGGAGCTGTTTTTT
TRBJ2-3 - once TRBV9 CASRTHRPDTQYF TGTGCCAGTCGGACTCACCGACCAGATACGCAGTATTTT
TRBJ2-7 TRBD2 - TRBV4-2 CASSPHLQRSLAEPYEQYF TGTGCCAGCAGCCCCCACCTGCAGAGGAGCCTAGCGGAACCCTACGAGCAGTACTTC
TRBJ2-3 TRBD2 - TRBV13 CASSLGRGGTDTQYF TGTGCCAGCAGCTTAGGGCGGGGGGGCACAGATACGCAGTATTTT
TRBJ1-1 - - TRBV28 CASSLAQGRTEAFF TGTGCCAGCAGTTTGGCGCAGGGGAGAACTGAAGCTTTCTTT
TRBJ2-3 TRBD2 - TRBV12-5 CASAGGGGGRDTQYF TGTGCTAGTGCCGGGGGGGGAGGCGGGCGGGATACGCAGTATTTT
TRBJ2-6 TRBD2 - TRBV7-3 CASSLWGWGGTGSGANVLTF TGTGCCAGCAGCTTATGGGGGTGGGGAGGGACCGGCTCTGGGGCCAACGTCCTGACTTTC
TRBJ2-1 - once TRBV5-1 CASSPGSAYNEQFF TGCGCCAGCAGCCCAGGCAGTGCCTACAATGAGCAGTTCTTC
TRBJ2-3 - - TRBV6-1 CASGGARTDTQYF TGTGCCAGCGGAGGGGCGAGGACAGATACGCAGTATTTT
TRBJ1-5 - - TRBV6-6 CASSYGRNQPQHF TGTGCCAGCAGTTATGGCCGCAATCAGCCCCAGCATTTT
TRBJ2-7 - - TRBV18 CASSTVPLGSGGSSYEQYF TGTGCCAGCTCAACAGTCCCGTTGGGGTCCGGGGGATCCTCCTACGAGCAGTACTTC
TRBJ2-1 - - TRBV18 CASSPFADRNNEQFF TGTGCCAGCTCACCGTTCGCCGACAGAAACAATGAGCAGTTCTTC
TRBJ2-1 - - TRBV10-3 CAISESTRVLASNEQFF TGTGCCATCAGTGAGTCGACTCGGGTGCTAGCGAGCAATGAGCAGTTCTTC
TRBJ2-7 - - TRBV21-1 CASSTKGLAGVYEQYF TGTGCCAGCAGCACTAAAGGACTAGCGGGAGTTTACGAGCAGTACTTC
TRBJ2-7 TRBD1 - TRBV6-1 CASGTGGPYEQYF TGTGCCAGCGGGACAGGGGGTCCCTACGAGCAGTACTTC
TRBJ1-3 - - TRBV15 CATSRDLGGSGNTIYF TGTGCCACCAGCAGAGATTTGGGGGGCTCTGGAAACACCATATATTTT
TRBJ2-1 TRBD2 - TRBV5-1 CASSGGLAAYNEQFF TGCGCCAGCAGCGGCGGACTAGCGGCCTACAATGAGCAGTTCTTC
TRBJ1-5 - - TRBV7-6 CASSLNSQGPQHF TGTGCCAGCAGCTTAAACAGCCAAGGGCCCCAGCATTTT
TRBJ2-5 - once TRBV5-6 CASSPGTGLSGAKQETQYF TGTGCCAGCAGCCCGGGGACAGGGCTTAGCGGGGCCAAACAAGAGACCCAGTACTTC
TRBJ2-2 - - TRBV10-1 CASSAGTGELFF TGCGCCAGCAGCGCAGGGACCGGGGAGCTGTTTTTT
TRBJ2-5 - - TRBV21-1 CASSNKGQQETQYF TGTGCCAGCAGCAACAAGGGACAGCAAGAGACCCAGTACTTC
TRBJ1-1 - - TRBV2 CASGGTEAFF TGTGCCAGCGGGGGGACTGAAGCTTTCTTT
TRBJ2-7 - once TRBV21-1 CASSKERVRTYEQYF TGTGCCAGCAGCAAAGAGCGGGTCAGGACCTACGAGCAGTACTTC
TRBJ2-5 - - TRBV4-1 CASSQGPMETQYF TGCGCCAGCAGCCAAGGGCCCATGGAGACCCAGTACTTC